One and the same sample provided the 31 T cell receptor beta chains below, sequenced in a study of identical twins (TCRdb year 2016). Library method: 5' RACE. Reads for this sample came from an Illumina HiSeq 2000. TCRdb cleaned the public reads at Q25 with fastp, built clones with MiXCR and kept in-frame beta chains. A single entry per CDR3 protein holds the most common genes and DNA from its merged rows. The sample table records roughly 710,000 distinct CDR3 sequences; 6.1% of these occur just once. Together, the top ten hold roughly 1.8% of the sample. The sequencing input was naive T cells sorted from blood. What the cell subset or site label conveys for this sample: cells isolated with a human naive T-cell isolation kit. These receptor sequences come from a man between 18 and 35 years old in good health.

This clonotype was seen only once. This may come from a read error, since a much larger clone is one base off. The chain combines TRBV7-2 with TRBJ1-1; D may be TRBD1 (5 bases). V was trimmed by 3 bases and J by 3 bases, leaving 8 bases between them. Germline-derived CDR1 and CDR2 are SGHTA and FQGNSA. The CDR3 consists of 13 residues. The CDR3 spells CASSFPGDTEAFF. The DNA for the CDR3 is TGTGCCAGCAGCTTCCCGGGGGACACTGAAGCTTTCTTT.

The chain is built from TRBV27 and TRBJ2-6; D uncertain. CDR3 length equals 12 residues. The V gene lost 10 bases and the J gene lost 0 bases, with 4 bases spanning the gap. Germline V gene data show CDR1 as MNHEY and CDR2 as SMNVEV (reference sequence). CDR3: CATYSGANVLTF. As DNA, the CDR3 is TGTGCCACCTACTCTGGGGCCAACGTCCTGACTTTC.

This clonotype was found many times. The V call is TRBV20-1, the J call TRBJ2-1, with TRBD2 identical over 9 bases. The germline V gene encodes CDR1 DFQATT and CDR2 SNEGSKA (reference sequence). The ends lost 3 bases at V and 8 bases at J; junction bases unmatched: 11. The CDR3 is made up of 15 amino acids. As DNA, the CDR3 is TGCAGTGCTAGCCGGCGGGAGGGCCGCTCGGATGAGCAGTTCTTC. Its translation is CSASRREGRSDEQFF.

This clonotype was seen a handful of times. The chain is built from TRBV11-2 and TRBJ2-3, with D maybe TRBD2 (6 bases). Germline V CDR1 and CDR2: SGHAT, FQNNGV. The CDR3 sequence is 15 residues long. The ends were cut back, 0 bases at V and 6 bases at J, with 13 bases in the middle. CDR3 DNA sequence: TGTGCCAGCAGCTTAGATTTAGCGGCCGGGGATACGCAGTATTTT. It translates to CASSLDLAAGDTQYF.

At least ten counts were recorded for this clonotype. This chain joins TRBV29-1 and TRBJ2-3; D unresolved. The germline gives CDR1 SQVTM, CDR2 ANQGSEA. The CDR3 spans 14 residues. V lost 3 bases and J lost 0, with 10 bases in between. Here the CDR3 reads CSVDRLQSTDTQYF. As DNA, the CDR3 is TGCAGCGTTGATCGCTTGCAGAGCACAGATACGCAGTATTTT.

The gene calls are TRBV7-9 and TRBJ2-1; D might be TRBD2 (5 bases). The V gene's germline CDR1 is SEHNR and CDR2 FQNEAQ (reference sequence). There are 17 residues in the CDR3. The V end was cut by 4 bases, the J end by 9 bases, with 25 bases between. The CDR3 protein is CASSSLIMGVGFGEQFF. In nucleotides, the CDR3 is TGTGCCAGCAGCTCCCTCATTATGGGAGTAGGGTTTGGTGAGCAGTTCTTC.

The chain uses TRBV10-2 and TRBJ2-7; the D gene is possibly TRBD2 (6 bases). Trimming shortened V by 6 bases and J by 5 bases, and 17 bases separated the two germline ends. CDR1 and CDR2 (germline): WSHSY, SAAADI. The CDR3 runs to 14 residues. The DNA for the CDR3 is TGCGCCAGCAGGGGGGGACTCGAGGGCCACGAGCAGTACTTC. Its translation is CASRGGLEGHEQYF.

The CDR3 DNA sequence: TGTGCCATCAGTGAGTCGTCTAGCGGGAACACAGATACGCAGTATTTT. Its protein is CAISESSSGNTDTQYF. The gene calls are TRBV10-3 and TRBJ2-3; 9 nucleotides match TRBD2. With 0 bases clipped from V and 2 bases from J, the junction kept 3 bases outside the gene matches. The CDR3 totals 16 residues. The V gene's germline CDR1 is ENHRY and CDR2 SYGVKD.

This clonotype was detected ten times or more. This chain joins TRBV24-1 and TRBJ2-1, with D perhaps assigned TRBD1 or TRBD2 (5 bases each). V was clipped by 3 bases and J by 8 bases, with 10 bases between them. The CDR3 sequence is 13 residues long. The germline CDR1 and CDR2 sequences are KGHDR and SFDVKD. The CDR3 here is CATSDPGAYEQFF. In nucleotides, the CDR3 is TGTGCCACCAGTGATCCCGGGGCCTATGAGCAGTTCTTC.

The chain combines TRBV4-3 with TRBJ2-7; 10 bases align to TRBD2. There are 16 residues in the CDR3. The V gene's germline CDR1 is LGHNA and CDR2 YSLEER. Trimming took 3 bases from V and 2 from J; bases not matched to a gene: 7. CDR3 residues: CASSQGTSGMPYEQYF. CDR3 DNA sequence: TGCGCCAGCAGCCAGGGAACTAGCGGGATGCCCTACGAGCAGTACTTC.

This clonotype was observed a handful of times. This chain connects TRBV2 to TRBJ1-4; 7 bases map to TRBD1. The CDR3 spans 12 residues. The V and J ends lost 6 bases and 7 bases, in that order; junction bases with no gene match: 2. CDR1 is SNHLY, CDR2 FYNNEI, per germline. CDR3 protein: CASRDRIEKLFF. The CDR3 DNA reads TGTGCCAGCAGGGACAGGATTGAAAAACTGTTTTTT.

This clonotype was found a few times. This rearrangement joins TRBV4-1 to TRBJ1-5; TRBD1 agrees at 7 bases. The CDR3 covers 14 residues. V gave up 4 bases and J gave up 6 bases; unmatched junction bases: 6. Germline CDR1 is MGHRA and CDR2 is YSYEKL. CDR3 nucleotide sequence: TGCGCCAGCAGCCCTTCGCAGGGGGGTCAGCCCCAGCATTTT. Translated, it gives CASSPSQGGQPQHF.

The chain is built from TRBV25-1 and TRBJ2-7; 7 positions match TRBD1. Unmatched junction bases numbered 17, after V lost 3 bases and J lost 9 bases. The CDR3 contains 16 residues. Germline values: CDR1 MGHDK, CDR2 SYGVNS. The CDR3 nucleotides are TGTGCCAGCAGTGATGGCGCGGTAGGGACAGCACTCGGGCAGTACGTC. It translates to CASSDGAVGTALGQYV.

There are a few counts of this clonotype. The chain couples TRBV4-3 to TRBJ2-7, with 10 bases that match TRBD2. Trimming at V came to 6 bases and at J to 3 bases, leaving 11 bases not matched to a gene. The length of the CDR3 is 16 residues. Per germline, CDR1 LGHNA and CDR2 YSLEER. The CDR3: CASSQELLAGHYEQYF. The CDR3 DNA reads TGCGCCAGCAGTCAGGAACTACTAGCGGGACACTACGAGCAGTACTTC.

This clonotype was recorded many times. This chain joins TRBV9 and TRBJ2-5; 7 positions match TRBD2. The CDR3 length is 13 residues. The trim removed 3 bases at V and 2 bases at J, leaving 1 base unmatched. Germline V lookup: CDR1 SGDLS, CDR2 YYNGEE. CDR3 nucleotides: TGTGCCAGCAGCGACGGGGGGCAAGAGACCCAGTACTTC. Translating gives CASSDGGQETQYF.

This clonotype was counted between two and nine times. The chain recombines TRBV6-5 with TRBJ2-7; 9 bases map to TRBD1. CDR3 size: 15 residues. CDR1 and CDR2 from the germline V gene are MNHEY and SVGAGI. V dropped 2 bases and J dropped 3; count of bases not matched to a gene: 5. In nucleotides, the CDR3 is TGTGCCAGCAGTTACCGTCGACAGGGGGACTACGAGCAGTACTTC. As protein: CASSYRRQGDYEQYF.

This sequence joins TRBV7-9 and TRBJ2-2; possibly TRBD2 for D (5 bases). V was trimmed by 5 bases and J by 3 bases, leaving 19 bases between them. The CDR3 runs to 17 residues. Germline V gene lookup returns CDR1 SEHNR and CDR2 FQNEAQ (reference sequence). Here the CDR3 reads CASSPPLTRRDTGELFF. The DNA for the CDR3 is TGTGCCAGCAGCCCGCCCCTAACTAGAAGGGACACCGGGGAGCTGTTTTTT.

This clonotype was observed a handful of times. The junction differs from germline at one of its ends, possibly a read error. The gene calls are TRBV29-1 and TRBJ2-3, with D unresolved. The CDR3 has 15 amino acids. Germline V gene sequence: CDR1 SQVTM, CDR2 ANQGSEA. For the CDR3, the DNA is TGCAGCGTTGACCACCCCTCCTTTAGCACAGATGCGCAGTATTTT. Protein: CSVDHPSFSTDAQYF.

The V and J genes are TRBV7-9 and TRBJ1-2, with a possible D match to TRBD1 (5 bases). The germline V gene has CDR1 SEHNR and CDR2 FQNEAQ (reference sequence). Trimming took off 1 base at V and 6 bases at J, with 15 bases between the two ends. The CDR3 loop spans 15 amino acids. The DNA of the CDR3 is TGTGCCAGCAGCTTAGGAGGGGCCAATAGGGATGGCTACACCTTC. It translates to CASSLGGANRDGYTF.

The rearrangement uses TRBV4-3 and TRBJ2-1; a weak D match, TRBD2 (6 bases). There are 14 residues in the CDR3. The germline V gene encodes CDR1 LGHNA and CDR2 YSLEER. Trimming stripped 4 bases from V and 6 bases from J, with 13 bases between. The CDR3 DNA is TGCGCCAGCAGCCTCCTGGGGGGATCCAATGAGCAGTTCTTC. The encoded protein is CASSLLGGSNEQFF.

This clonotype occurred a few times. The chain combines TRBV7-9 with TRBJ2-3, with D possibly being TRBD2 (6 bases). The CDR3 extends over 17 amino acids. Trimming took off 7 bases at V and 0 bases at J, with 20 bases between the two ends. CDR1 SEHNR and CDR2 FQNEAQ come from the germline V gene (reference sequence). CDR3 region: CASTPQPAAGSTDTQYF. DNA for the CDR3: TGTGCCAGCACACCTCAGCCCGCCGCGGGGAGCACAGATACGCAGTATTTT.

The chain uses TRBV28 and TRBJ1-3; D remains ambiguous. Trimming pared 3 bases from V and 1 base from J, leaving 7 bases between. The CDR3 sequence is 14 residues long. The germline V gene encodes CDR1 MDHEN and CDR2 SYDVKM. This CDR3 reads CASSFLASGNTIYF. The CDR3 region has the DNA TGTGCCAGCAGTTTTTTGGCTTCTGGAAACACCATATATTTT. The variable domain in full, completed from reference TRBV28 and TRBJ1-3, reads DVKVTQSSRYLVKRTGEKVFLECVQDMDHENMFWYRQDPGLGLRLIYFSYDVKMKEKGDIPEGYSVSREKKERFSLILESASTNQTSMYLCASSFLASGNTIYFGEGSWLTVV.

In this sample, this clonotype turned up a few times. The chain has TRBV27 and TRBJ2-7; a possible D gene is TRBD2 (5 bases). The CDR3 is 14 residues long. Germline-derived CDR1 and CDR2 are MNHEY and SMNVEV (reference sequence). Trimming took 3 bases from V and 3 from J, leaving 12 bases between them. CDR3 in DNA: TGTGCCAGCAGTTTGTCCGTCGGAGGCTACGAGCAGTACGTC. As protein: CASSLSVGGYEQYV.

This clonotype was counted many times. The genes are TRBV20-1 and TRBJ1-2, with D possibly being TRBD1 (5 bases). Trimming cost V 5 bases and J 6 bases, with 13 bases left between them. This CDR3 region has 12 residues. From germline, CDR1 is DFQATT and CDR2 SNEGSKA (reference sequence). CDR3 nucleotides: TGCAGTGCTGCCAAGCAGGGAAATGGCTACACCTTC. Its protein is CSAAKQGNGYTF.

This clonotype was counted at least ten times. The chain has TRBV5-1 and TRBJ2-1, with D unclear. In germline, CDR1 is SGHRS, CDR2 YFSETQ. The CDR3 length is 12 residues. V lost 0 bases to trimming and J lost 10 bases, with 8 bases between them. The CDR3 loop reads CASSLVRLEQFF. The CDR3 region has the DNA TGCGCCAGCAGCTTGGTTCGCTTGGAGCAGTTCTTC.

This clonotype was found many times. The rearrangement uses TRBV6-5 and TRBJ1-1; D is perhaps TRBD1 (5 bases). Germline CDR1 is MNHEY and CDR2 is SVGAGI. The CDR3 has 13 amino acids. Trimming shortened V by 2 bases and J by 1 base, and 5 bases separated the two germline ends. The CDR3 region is CASSYDRNTEAFF. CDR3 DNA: TGTGCCAGCAGTTACGACAGGAACACTGAAGCTTTCTTT.

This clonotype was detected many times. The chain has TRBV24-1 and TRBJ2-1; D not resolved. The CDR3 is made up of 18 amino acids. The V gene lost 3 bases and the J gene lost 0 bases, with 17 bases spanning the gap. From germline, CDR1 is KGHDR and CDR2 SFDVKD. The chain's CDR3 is CATSDGVRGLSSYNEQFF. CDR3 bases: TGTGCCACCAGTGATGGCGTCCGTGGTCTTAGCTCCTACAATGAGCAGTTCTTC.

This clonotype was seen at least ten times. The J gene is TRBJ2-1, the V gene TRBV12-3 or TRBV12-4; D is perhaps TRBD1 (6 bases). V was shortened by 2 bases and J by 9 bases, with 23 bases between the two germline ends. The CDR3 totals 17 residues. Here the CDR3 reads CASSLIPPTGRDGEQFF. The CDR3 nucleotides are TGTGCCAGCAGTTTAATCCCGCCGACAGGTAGGGACGGTGAGCAGTTCTTC.

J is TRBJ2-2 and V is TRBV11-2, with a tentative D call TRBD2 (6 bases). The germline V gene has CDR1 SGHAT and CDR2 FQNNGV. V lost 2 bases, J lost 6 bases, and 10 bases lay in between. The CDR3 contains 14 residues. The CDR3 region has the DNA TGTGCCAGCAGCTTAATGGGGGGAGCCGGGGAGCTGTTTTTT. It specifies CASSLMGGAGELFF.

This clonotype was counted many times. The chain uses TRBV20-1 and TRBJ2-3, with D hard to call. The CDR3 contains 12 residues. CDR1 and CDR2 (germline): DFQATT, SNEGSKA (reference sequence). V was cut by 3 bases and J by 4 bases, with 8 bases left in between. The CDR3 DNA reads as TGCAGTGCTAGGTCAGTCCCAGATACGCAGTATTTT. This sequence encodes CSARSVPDTQYF.

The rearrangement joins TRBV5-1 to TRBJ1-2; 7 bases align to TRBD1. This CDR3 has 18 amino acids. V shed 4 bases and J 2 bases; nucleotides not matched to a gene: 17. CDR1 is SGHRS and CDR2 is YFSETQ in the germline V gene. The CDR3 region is CASSPKPGTADPNYGYTF. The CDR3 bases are TGCGCCAGCAGCCCAAAGCCCGGGACAGCCGACCCCAACTATGGCTACACCTTC. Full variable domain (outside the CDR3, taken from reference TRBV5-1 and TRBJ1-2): KAGVTQTPRYLIKTRGQQVTLSCSPISGHRSVSWYQQTPGQGLQFLFEYFSETQRNKGNFPGRFSGRQFSNSRSEMNVSTLELGDSALYLCASSPKPGTADPNYGYTFGSGTRLTVV.